Listed below are T cell receptor beta chains from one sample, sequenced in a study of blood T cell repertoires in COVID-19. TCRdb keeps only in-frame clones here, not all; method: immunoSEQ multiplex PCR. The sample holds around 150,000 clones; around 83% are singletons and the top ten take 1% to 1.2%. Sequenced material: peripheral blood. The receptors were sampled from a man in his forties or fifties with acute or convalescent COVID-19. Both conserved end residues are trimmed from each CDR3.

>TRBV5-1|TRBJ1-1
ASSSPTTGTEAF
>TRBV10-3|TRBJ1-1
AIRAGTGHEAF
>TRBV2|TRBJ1-2
ASTTRTGGLGGYT
>TRBV5-1|TRBJ2-7
ASSLDEPPYEQY
>TRBV5-4|TRBJ2-5
ASSEPGAGKETQY
>TRBV6-6|TRBJ2-3
ASSQSPPGLAGGPRTADTQY
>TRBV6-2/TRBV6-3|TRBJ2-5
ASRQQGYQETQY
>TRBV3-1/TRBV3-2|TRBJ1-2
ASSQGRQASQGYT
>TRBV28|TRBJ1-2
ASSTRVRGYT
>TRBV5-1|TRBJ1-1
ASSLEWTGPMNTEAF
>TRBV5-5|TRBJ2-5
ASTLGPYRDTQETQY
>TRBV6-5|TRBJ1-5
ASSYSGVQPQH
>TRBV10-3|TRBJ1-2
AISESKSYGYT
>TRBV9|TRBJ2-3
ASSVGLGGDTQY
>TRBV4-1|TRBJ2-1
ASSRAGLMNYNEQF
>TRBV5-5|TRBJ2-7
ASSYPRSLGEQY
>TRBV10-3|TRBJ2-7
AISKGLAGVNEQY
>TRBV5-1|TRBJ1-3
ASSARDLSSGNTIY
>TRBV11-2|TRBJ1-1
ASSRTGNTEAF
>TRBV19|TRBJ2-4
ASSPRTGGASKNIQY
>TRBV5-1|TRBJ2-1
ASSRDTTYNEQF
>TRBV4-1|TRBJ1-2
ASSQGQGIGYGYT